This T cell receptor (beta chain) was recovered during a study of cytomegalovirus exposure and HLA in healthy donors. Notes on the study in general: The study labeled 164 TCR beta chains cytomegalovirus-associated. Roughly uniform depth of sequencing across donors was assumed in presence/absence analyses.

The V end lost 1 base, the J end lost 6 bases, and 13 bases lay between the germline ends. Germline CDR1 is LNHNV and CDR2 is YYDKDF (reference sequence). This CDR3 spans 15 amino acids. A remark on this clone: The antigen remains undetermined.

It was with 60 Vbeta and 13 Jbeta primers that the PCR ran. The repertoire was sequenced with immunoSEQ multiplex PCR; TCRdb's copy has only in-frame clones and lacks some. Found here are fewer than 100,000 clones, roughly 80% of them singletons; the top ten hold around 17%. All donors participated as healthy donors of bone marrow. The chain employs TRBV15 and TRBJ2-1; D perhaps matches TRBD2 (7 bases). The specimen sequenced was PBMCs. This clonotype was obtained from a man between 60 and 70 years old in good health and CMV-seropositive. Here the CDR3 reads CATSRVGGLSNEQFF. CDR3 bases: TGTGCCACCAGCAGAGTCGGGGGGCTTTCCAATGAGCAGTTCTTC.